The 29 T cell receptor beta chains below all came from one sample that was sequenced in a study of CD8 T cells in ankylosing spondylitis (dated by TCRdb to 2016 to 2017). General conclusions and limits of the study: A TCR beta motif of several highly homologous amino acid variants appeared characteristic of blood from ankylosing spondylitis patients.

To prepare the library, 5' RACE was applied. This sample was sequenced with an Illumina HiSeq 2500. The public reads were run again by TCRdb, first through fastp at Q25 and then through MiXCR, and only productive beta chains were kept. Rows are combined by CDR3 protein, so each entry shows the most common genes and DNA. The sample profile shows 650,000 to 800,000 distinct CDR3 sequences; 19% of them were found once. Approximately 18% of the sample goes to the ten largest clones. These TCRs' antigens remain unknown. The sequencing input was blood, either unsorted or a sorted T cell fraction (not recorded which). The source is a male donor with ankylosing spondylitis.

This chain connects TRBV20-1 to TRBJ2-5; 13 bases line up with TRBD2. Germline lookup yields CDR1 DFQATT and CDR2 SNEGSKA (reference sequence). The V segment lost 2 bases and the J segment 5 bases; nucleotides outside the gene matches: 2. CDR3 length: 14 amino acids. The CDR3 nucleotides read TGCAGTGCTAGATCGGGACTAGCGGGGGAGACCCAGTACTTC. Amino acids: CSARSGLAGETQYF.

This clonotype was counted only a few times. In DNA, the CDR3 is TGCAGCGTTGAAGGAGGACAGGGGGCGAGCGAGCAGTACTTC. Translated, it gives CSVEGGQGASEQYF. The V gene is TRBV29-1, the J gene TRBJ2-7; TRBD1 matches 11 bases. V lost 1 base and J lost 6; bases outside the gene matches: 5. The length of the CDR3 is 14 residues. In germline, CDR1 is SQVTM, CDR2 ANQGSEA.

The rearrangement uses TRBV30 and TRBJ2-7; D possibly uses TRBD1 or TRBD2 (5 bases each). The CDR3 is 19 residues long. The V gene's germline CDR1 is GTSNPN and CDR2 SVGIG (reference sequence). Trimming stripped 0 bases from V and 4 bases from J, with 28 bases between. DNA of the CDR3: TGTGCCTGGAGTGTACGGTACGGGGCAGATGTGAGGATTAGTTACGAGCAGTACTTC. It yields the protein CAWSVRYGADVRISYEQYF.

This chain links TRBV6-2 or TRBV6-3 with TRBJ2-1; D is perhaps TRBD1 (6 bases). V was clipped by 7 bases and J by 0 bases, with 16 bases between them. Per the germline V gene, CDR1 is MNHEY and CDR2 is SVGEGT. This CDR3 has 16 amino acids. The chain's CDR3 is CASILGGSLSYNEQFF. The CDR3 region has the DNA TGTGCCAGCATTCTTGGGGGCAGTCTCTCCTACAATGAGCAGTTCTTC.

This clonotype was counted a few times. The chain combines TRBV5-6 with TRBJ1-2; TRBD1 aligns across 8 bases. Germline CDR1 SGHDT, CDR2 YYEEEE. The CDR3 sequence is 15 residues long. V was clipped by 1 base and J by 5 bases; unmatched bases: 7. The CDR3 sequence: CASSLSNDRGYGYTF. The DNA for the CDR3 is TGTGCCAGCAGCTTGAGTAACGACAGGGGTTATGGCTACACCTTC.

The V and J genes are TRBV29-1 and TRBJ1-1; a weak D match, TRBD1 (5 bases). The germline V gene has CDR1 SQVTM and CDR2 ANQGSEA. This CDR3 comprises 13 residues. Deletions cut 7 bases from V and 5 bases from J, with 17 bases between. This chain's CDR3 is CSGTIQALTEAFF. CDR3 coding DNA: TGCAGCGGGACGATACAGGCTCTGACTGAAGCTTTCTTT.

V and J are TRBV29-1 and TRBJ2-6; 11 bases are shared with TRBD2. The CDR3 sequence is 16 residues long. With 7 bases clipped from V and 0 bases from J, the junction kept 5 bases outside the gene matches. Germline CDR1 and CDR2: SQVTM and ANQGSEA. The CDR3 protein is CSATSGSLSGANVLTF. For the CDR3, the DNA is TGCAGCGCAACTAGCGGGAGTCTCTCTGGGGCCAACGTCCTGACTTTC.

The chain carries TRBV27 and TRBJ2-7, with 9 positions matching TRBD2. Germline V gene data show CDR1 as MNHEY and CDR2 as SMNVEV (reference sequence). Trimming removed 4 bases from V and 6 bases from J; junction bases left unmatched: 10. The length of the CDR3 is 15 residues. The CDR3 bases are TGTGCCAGCAGTTACTTAGCGGGAGAACGTCGCGAGCAGTACTTC. This gives the protein CASSYLAGERREQYF.

This clonotype has just a few counts. At one end, the junction sequence differs from germline, possibly due to a read error. The V gene is TRBV5-1, the J gene TRBJ2-7; 7 nucleotides agree with TRBD1. The germline V gene encodes CDR1 SGHRS and CDR2 YFSETQ. The CDR3 is 14 amino acids. The CDR3 loop reads CASSSGQTNYEQYF. The CDR3 DNA reads TGTGCCAGCAGCTCGGGACAGACTAACTACGAGCAGTACTTC.

The CDR3, as DNA: TGTGCCAGCAGCCGGGATTATGAGCAGTTCTTC. Translated, it gives CASSRDYEQFF. The rearrangement uses TRBV2 and TRBJ2-1, with D possibly TRBD2 on 5 matching bases. The CDR3 runs 11 residues. Germline loops: CDR1 SNHLY, CDR2 FYNNEI. The V gene lost 6 bases and the J gene lost 8 bases, with 8 bases spanning the gap.

This clonotype appeared a single time. The gene calls are TRBV7-9 and TRBJ1-1; unclear D gene. CDR1 and CDR2 from the germline V gene are SEHNR and FQNEAQ (reference sequence). V shed 2 bases and J shed 1 base, with 8 bases lying between them. CDR3 length: 14 residues. CDR3 in DNA: TGTGCCAGCAGCTTAATAGAGGGGAACACTGAAGCTTTCTTT. Amino acids: CASSLIEGNTEAFF.

This sequence joins TRBV4-1 and TRBJ1-1; D unresolved. The length of the CDR3 is 15 residues. With 1 base removed from V and 4 bases from J, the gap between germline ends came to 13 bases. CDR1 is MGHRA and CDR2 is YSYEKL in the germline V gene. CDR3 nucleotide sequence: TGCGCCAGCAGCCAAGCCCCTGGAGTAGGCACTGAAGCTTTCTTT. It specifies CASSQAPGVGTEAFF.

The V gene is TRBV20-1, the J gene TRBJ1-1, with D possibly TRBD1 on 5 matching bases. Looked up from germline, CDR1 is DFQATT and CDR2 is SNEGSKA (reference sequence). Trimming left V 0 bases short and J 0 bases short, with 14 bases between. The CDR3 has 16 amino acids. CDR3 coding DNA: TGCAGTGCTAGAGATTCCCTGACAGTTATGAACACTGAAGCTTTCTTT. Protein: CSARDSLTVMNTEAFF.

This rearrangement joins TRBV5-1 to TRBJ1-1, with 7 bases that match TRBD1. In germline, CDR1 is SGHRS, CDR2 YFSETQ. V was clipped by 1 base and J by 6 bases; unmatched bases: 9. The CDR3 has 15 amino acids. The CDR3 nucleotides are TGCGCCAGCAGCTTGTTTGGAGTGCAGGGGGCTGAAGCTTTCTTT. Its protein product is CASSLFGVQGAEAFF.

V is TRBV6-5 and J is TRBJ2-2; 7 nucleotides agree with TRBD1. The trim removed 2 bases at V and 4 bases at J, leaving 4 bases unmatched. CDR3 length: 15 amino acids. Germline V gene lookup returns CDR1 MNHEY and CDR2 SVGAGI. The CDR3 spells CASSYGDSLTGELFF. Here the CDR3 DNA reads TGTGCCAGCAGTTACGGGGACAGCCTCACCGGGGAGCTGTTTTTT.

V and J are TRBV19 and TRBJ1-5; D call uncertain. Germline CDR1 LNHDA, CDR2 SQIVND (reference sequence). The length of the CDR3 is 13 residues. V lost 0 bases, J lost 10 bases, and 10 bases lay in between. The CDR3 sequence is CASSIEPLQPQHF. The CDR3 bases are TGTGCCAGTAGTATAGAACCTCTCCAACCCCAGCATTTT.

V usage is TRBV5-1 and J usage is TRBJ2-1; 9 bases match TRBD2. Germline V gene sequence: CDR1 SGHRS, CDR2 YFSETQ. This CDR3 contains 16 residues. The V segment lost 4 bases and the J segment 8 bases; nucleotides outside the gene matches: 13. CDR3 sequence: CASSPNYSGSVDEQFF. For the CDR3, the DNA is TGCGCCAGCAGCCCCAACTATAGCGGGAGTGTTGATGAGCAGTTCTTC.

A few counts support this clonotype. The V call is TRBV9, the J call TRBJ2-1; D remains unclear. Trimming took 0 bases from V and 3 from J, leaving 13 bases between them. CDR1 and CDR2 (germline): SGDLS, YYNGEE. The CDR3 loop spans 16 amino acids. The CDR3 protein is CASSVVGYSSYNEQFF. The CDR3 DNA reads TGTGCCAGCAGCGTAGTTGGCTATTCGAGCTACAATGAGCAGTTCTTC. The variable domain in full, completed from reference TRBV9 and TRBJ2-1, reads DSGVTQTPKHLITATGQRVTLRCSPRSGDLSVYWYQQSLDQGLQFLIQYYNGEERAKGNILERFSAQQFPDLHSELNLSSLELGDSALYFCASSVVGYSSYNEQFFGPGTRLTVL.

This clonotype has more than one count but fewer than ten. V is TRBV6-1 and J is TRBJ1-2; 9 bases align to TRBD1. Trimming at V came to 6 bases and at J to 4 bases, leaving 6 bases not matched to a gene. CDR3 length: 14 amino acids. Germline V gene lookup returns CDR1 MNHNS and CDR2 SASEGT. This CDR3 is CASRAGQGSYGYTF. The CDR3 DNA follows: TGTGCCAGCAGGGCGGGACAGGGTTCCTATGGCTACACCTTC.

This chain joins TRBV3-1 and TRBJ1-5, with D perhaps matching TRBD1 (6 bases). This CDR3 contains 14 residues. Trimming took off 1 base at V and 7 bases at J, with 11 bases between the two ends. From germline, CDR1 is LGHDT and CDR2 YNNKEL (reference sequence). CDR3: CASSQVGRGQPQHF. The CDR3 DNA reads as TGTGCCAGCAGCCAAGTTGGCAGGGGACAGCCCCAGCATTTT.

This clonotype appeared once. The chain employs TRBV11-2 and TRBJ2-7, with TRBD2 matching 14 bases. V lost 4 bases to trimming and J lost 3 bases; unmatched junction nucleotides: 8. CDR1 SGHAT and CDR2 FQNNGV come from the germline V gene. CDR3 length equals 17 residues. CDR3 in DNA: TGTGCCAGCAGCTCGGGACTAGCGGGAGCGGGGTTCTACGAGCAGTACTTC. It yields the protein CASSSGLAGAGFYEQYF. Full variable domain (outside the CDR3, taken from reference TRBV11-2 and TRBJ2-7): EAGVAQSPRYKIIEKRQSVAFWCNPISGHATLYWYQQILGQGPKLLIQFQNNGVVDDSQLPKDRFSAERLKGVDSTLKIQPAKLEDSAVYLCASSSGLAGAGFYEQYFGPGTRLTVT.

This clonotype was seen once. J is TRBJ1-1 and V is TRBV29-1; D is ambiguous. The V gene's germline CDR1 is SQVTM and CDR2 ANQGSEA. The CDR3 is 10 residues long. The V end lost 7 bases, the J end lost 8 bases, and 11 bases lay between the germline ends. This chain's CDR3 is CSAQREEAFF. The CDR3 region has the DNA TGCAGCGCCCAGAGGGAGGAAGCTTTCTTT.

This clonotype was recorded a few times. The chain employs TRBV7-2 and TRBJ2-5; D not certain. Looked up from germline, CDR1 is SGHTA and CDR2 is FQGNSA. The CDR3 totals 14 residues. Trimming removed 5 bases from V and 2 bases from J, with 12 bases in between. This chain's CDR3 is CASSPRRSQETQYF. CDR3 DNA sequence: TGTGCCAGCAGCCCTAGACGGTCGCAAGAGACCCAGTACTTC.

This clonotype was counted a few times. The rearrangement links TRBV4-1 to TRBJ2-7; D gene uncertain. Germline assignment: CDR1 MGHRA and CDR2 YSYEKL. Between the trimmed V and J ends, which lost 1 base and 4 bases, there was a span of 14 bases. The CDR3 extends over 15 amino acids. CDR3 sequence (DNA): TGCGCCAGCAGCCAAGTGTACCAAACACTGTACGAGCAGTACTTC. Amino acids: CASSQVYQTLYEQYF.

The CDR3 sequence: CASNRGDNKNIQYF. CDR3 DNA: TGCGCCAGCAACAGGGGGGACAATAAAAACATTCAGTACTTC. The chain has TRBV5-1 and TRBJ2-4; 8 bases map to TRBD1. Trimming cost V 6 bases and J 4 bases; bases outside gene matches: 6. CDR1 and CDR2 from the germline V gene are SGHRS and YFSETQ. This CDR3 has 14 residues.

The chain links TRBV4-3 to TRBJ2-2; 8 bases are a match to TRBD1. The V gene end was trimmed by 7 bases and the J gene end by 3 bases; junction bases not matched to a gene: 10. Germline V CDR1 and CDR2: LGHNA, YSLEER. The CDR3 is 16 amino acids. The CDR3 DNA reads TGCGCCAGCACCCCCAGAGGGGGACAGGACACCGGGGAGCTGTTTTTT. Translated: CASTPRGGQDTGELFF.

The genes are TRBV5-1 and TRBJ2-7; 7 nucleotides agree with TRBD2. The CDR3 extends over 14 amino acids. The trim removed 4 bases at V and 3 bases at J, leaving 7 bases unmatched. Germline-derived CDR1 and CDR2 are SGHRS and YFSETQ. The CDR3 region is CASSGLGPIYEQYF. The CDR3 DNA reads TGCGCCAGCAGCGGACTAGGCCCTATCTACGAGCAGTACTTC.

The rearrangement joins TRBV3-1 to TRBJ1-1; no clear D gene. This CDR3 region has 14 residues. The V end lost 1 base, the J end lost 0 bases, and 6 bases lay between the germline ends. Germline loops: CDR1 LGHDT, CDR2 YNNKEL (reference sequence). This CDR3 reads CASSQVPLNTEAFF. For the CDR3, the DNA is TGTGCCAGCAGCCAAGTCCCATTGAACACTGAAGCTTTCTTT.

This chain links TRBV9 with TRBJ2-5, with D perhaps matching TRBD1 (6 bases). This CDR3 comprises 16 residues. The ends were cut back, 0 bases at V and 4 bases at J, with 16 bases in the middle. CDR1 and CDR2 from the germline V gene are SGDLS and YYNGEE. CDR3: CASSVEGLLGGETQYF. CDR3 DNA sequence: TGTGCCAGCAGCGTAGAAGGTTTATTAGGGGGAGAGACCCAGTACTTC.